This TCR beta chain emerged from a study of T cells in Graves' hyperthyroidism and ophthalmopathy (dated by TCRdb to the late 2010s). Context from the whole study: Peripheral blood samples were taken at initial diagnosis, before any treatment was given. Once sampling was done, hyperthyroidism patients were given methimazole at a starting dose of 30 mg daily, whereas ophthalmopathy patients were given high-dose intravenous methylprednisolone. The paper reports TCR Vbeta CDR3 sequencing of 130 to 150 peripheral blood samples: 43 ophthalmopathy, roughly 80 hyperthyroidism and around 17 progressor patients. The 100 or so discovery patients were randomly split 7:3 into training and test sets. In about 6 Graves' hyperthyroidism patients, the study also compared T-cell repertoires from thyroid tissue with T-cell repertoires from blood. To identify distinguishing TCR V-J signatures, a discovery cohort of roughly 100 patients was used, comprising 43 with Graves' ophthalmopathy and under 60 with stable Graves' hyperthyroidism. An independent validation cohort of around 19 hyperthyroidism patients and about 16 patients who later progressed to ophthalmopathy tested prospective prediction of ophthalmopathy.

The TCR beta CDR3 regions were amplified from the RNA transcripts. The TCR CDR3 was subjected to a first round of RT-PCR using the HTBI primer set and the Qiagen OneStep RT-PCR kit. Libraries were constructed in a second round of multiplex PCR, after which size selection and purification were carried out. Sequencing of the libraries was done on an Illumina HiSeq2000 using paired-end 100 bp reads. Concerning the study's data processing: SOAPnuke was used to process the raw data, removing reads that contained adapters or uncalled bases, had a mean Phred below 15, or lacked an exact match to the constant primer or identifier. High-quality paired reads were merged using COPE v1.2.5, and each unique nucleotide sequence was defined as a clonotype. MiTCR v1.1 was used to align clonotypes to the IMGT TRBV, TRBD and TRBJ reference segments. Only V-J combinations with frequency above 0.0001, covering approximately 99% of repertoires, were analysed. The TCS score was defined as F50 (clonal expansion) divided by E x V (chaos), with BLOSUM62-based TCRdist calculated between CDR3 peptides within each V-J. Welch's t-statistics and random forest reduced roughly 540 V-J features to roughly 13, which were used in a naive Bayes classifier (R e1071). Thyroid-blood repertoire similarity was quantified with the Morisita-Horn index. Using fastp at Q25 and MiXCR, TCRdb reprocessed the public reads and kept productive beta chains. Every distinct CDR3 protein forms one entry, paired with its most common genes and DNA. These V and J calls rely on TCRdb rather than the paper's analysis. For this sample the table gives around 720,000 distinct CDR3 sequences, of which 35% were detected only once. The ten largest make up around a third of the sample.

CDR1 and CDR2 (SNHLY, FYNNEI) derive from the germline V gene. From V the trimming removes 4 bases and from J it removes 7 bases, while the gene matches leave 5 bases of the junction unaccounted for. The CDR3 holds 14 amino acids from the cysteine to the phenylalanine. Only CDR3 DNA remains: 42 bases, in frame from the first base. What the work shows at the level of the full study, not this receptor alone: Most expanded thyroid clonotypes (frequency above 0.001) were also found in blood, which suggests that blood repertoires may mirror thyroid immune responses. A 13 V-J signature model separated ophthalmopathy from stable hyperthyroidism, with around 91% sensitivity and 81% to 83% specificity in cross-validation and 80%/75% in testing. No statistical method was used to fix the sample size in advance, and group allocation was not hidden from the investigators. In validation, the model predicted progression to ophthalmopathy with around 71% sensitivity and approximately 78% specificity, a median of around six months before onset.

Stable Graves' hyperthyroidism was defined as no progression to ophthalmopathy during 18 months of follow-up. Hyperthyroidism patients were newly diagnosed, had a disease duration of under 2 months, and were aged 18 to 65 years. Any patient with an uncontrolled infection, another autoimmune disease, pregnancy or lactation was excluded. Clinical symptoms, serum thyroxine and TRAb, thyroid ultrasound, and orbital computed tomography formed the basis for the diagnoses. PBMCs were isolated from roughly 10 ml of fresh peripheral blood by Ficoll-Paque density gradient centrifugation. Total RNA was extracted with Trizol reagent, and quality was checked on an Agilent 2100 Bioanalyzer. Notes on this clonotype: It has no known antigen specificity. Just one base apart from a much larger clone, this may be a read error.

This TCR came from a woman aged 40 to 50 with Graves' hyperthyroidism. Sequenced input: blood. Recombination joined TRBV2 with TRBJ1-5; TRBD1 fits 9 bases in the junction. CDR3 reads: CASSVGQGGQPQHF. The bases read TGTGCCAGCAGTGTGGGACAGGGAGGACAGCCCCAGCATTTT.